These 19 T cell receptor beta chains were sequenced from one sample in a study of OX40 agonist ivuxolimab in advanced cancers. Measured with immunoSEQ multiplex PCR; TCRdb has only the in-frame clones, and not every one. This sample carries about 79,000 clones, approximately 92% of them seen once, and the ten largest clones take 0.5% to 0.6%. The source material was CD4+ or CD8+ T cells sorted from blood, sampled in a trial of the OX40 agonist ivuxolimab. These receptors all stem from an adult with an advanced solid tumor such as melanoma, head and neck, liver or kidney cancer.

The CDR3 reads CASSLDLSGSFDQETQYF. The CDR3 DNA reads as TGTGCCAGCAGCTTAGATCTTAGCGGGAGCTTCGACCAAGAGACCCAGTACTTC. The V and J genes are TRBV7-9 and TRBJ2-5; 9 nucleotides align to TRBD2. V was pared by 1 base and J by 0 bases, with 9 bases of the junction left unmatched. The CDR3 runs to 18 residues. CDR1 is SEHNR, CDR2 FQNEAQ, per germline (reference sequence).

This chain joins TRBV5-6 and TRBJ1-1, with D possibly being TRBD1 (5 bases). The CDR3 sequence is 13 residues long. Germline values: CDR1 SGHDT, CDR2 YYEEEE. V lost 3 bases and J lost 4, with 10 bases in between. CDR3 nucleotides: TGTGCCAGCAGCTCGACAGTTATCACTGAAGCTTTCTTT. It encodes CASSSTVITEAFF.

The rearrangement uses TRBV5-1 and TRBJ2-7, with 9 bases that match TRBD1. Germline V lookup: CDR1 SGHRS, CDR2 YFSETQ. V was clipped by 3 bases and J by 5 bases; unmatched bases: 3. The CDR3 is made up of 13 amino acids. CDR3 residues: CASSSGQGHEQYF. The CDR3 nucleotides are TGCGCCAGCAGCTCGGGACAGGGCCACGAGCAGTACTTC.

The CDR3 nucleotides read TGTGCCAGCACCACTAAAAGGACAGAGAACACTGAAGCTTTCTTT. This sequence encodes CASTTKRTENTEAFF. The rearrangement links TRBV5-6 to TRBJ1-1; TRBD1 might be the D (6 bases). V lost 6 bases and J 1 base, leaving 16 bases between the germline ends. The CDR3 is made up of 15 amino acids. Per germline, CDR1 SGHDT and CDR2 YYEEEE. The full variable domain, completed using reference TRBV5-6 and TRBJ1-1, is DAGVTQSPTHLIKTRGQQVTLRCSPKSGHDTVSWYQQALGQGPQFIFQYYEEEERQRGNFPDRFSGHQFPNYSSELNVNALLLGDSALYLCASTTKRTENTEAFFGQGTRLTVV.

The J gene is TRBJ2-1, the V gene TRBV30, with 8 bases identical to TRBD2. V lost 6 bases to trimming and J lost 5 bases; unmatched junction nucleotides: 9. This CDR3 is built from 14 residues. The germline CDR1 and CDR2 sequences are GTSNPN and SVGIG (reference sequence). The CDR3 DNA reads as TGTGCCTGTTCCGGGACTAGTTTGAACAATGAGCAGTTCTTC. As protein: CACSGTSLNNEQFF.

This rearrangement joins TRBV7-9 to TRBJ1-2, with 7 bases aligning to TRBD1. Germline assignment: CDR1 SEHNR and CDR2 FQNEAQ (reference sequence). The CDR3 is 14 residues long. V lost 1 base, J lost 5 bases, and 4 bases stayed unmatched. The CDR3 region has the DNA TGTGCCAGCAGCTTAGGGGACAGCCTATATGGCTACACCTTC. Protein: CASSLGDSLYGYTF.

The chain combines TRBV6-4 with TRBJ2-2, with D possibly being TRBD2 (5 bases). CDR1 and CDR2 (germline): MRHNA, SNTAGT. The CDR3 is made up of 16 amino acids. The germline V and J ends were trimmed by 7 bases and 3 bases, with 18 bases remaining between them. CDR3 amino acids: CASTAEAGVDTGELFF. Written as DNA, the CDR3 is TGTGCCAGCACCGCCGAGGCCGGGGTTGACACCGGGGAGCTGTTTTTT.

The J gene is TRBJ2-2, the V gene TRBV25-1; D remains unclear. This CDR3 region has 16 residues. V was pared by 3 bases and J by 3 bases, with 14 bases between. Per the germline V gene, CDR1 is MGHDK and CDR2 is SYGVNS. The CDR3 spells CASSEHRSWDTGELFF. CDR3 nucleotide sequence: TGTGCCAGCAGTGAGCACAGATCGTGGGACACCGGGGAGCTGTTTTTT.

The CDR3 loop is CASSLLTSGVYEQYF. CDR3 DNA sequence: TGTGCCAGCAGCTTACTAACTAGCGGGGTCTACGAGCAGTACTTC. The rearrangement joins TRBV11-2 to TRBJ2-7; 10 bases align to TRBD2. V dropped 2 bases and J dropped 3; count of bases not matched to a gene: 4. The length of the CDR3 is 15 residues. Germline values: CDR1 SGHAT, CDR2 FQNNGV.

The rearrangement joins TRBV19 to TRBJ2-1; D not resolved. Trimming took off 1 base at V and 1 base at J, with 11 bases between the two ends. The length of the CDR3 is 16 residues. Germline CDR1 is LNHDA and CDR2 is SQIVND (reference sequence). The CDR3 loop is CASSIGRRRSYNEQFF. The CDR3 DNA reads as TGTGCCAGTAGTATAGGCCGTAGACGGTCCTACAATGAGCAGTTCTTC.

The rearrangement joins TRBV9 to TRBJ1-6, with no clear D. The ends were cut back, 0 bases at V and 7 bases at J, with 14 bases in the middle. Germline CDR1 and CDR2: SGDLS and YYNGEE. The CDR3 spans 16 residues. The CDR3 DNA is TGTGCCAGCAGCGTAGCTGGTGGGCCGGAGAATTCACCCCTCCACTTT. It is translated as CASSVAGGPENSPLHF.

This rearrangement joins TRBV7-9 to TRBJ2-7; D unresolved. CDR1 and CDR2 from the germline V gene are SEHNR and FQNEAQ (reference sequence). V was clipped by 2 bases and J by 4 bases, with 6 bases between them. This CDR3 has 12 amino acids. The CDR3 coding sequence is TGTGCCAGCAGCTTAAGTGGTTACGAGCAGTACTTC. Translating it yields CASSLSGYEQYF. Together with reference TRBV7-9 and TRBJ2-7, the CDR3 gives the full variable domain: DTGVSQNPRHKITKRGQNVTFRCDPISEHNRLYWYRQTLGQGPEFLTYFQNEAQLEKSRLLSDRFSAERPKGSFSTLEIQRTEQGDSAMYLCASSLSGYEQYFGPGTRLTVT.

Here the CDR3 DNA reads TGTGCCAGCAGCTTAGCGGTCGACGTGGCCAACACTGAAGCTTTCTTT. It codes for CASSLAVDVANTEAFF. The gene calls are TRBV7-2 and TRBJ1-1; D unclear. The CDR3 runs to 16 residues. Germline CDR1 and CDR2: SGHTA and FQGNSA. Trimming left V 0 bases short and J 2 bases short, with 13 bases between.

The chain couples TRBV5-6 to TRBJ1-6, with TRBD1 as a possible D gene (6 bases). Between the trimmed V and J ends, which lost 4 bases and 5 bases, there was a span of 10 bases. CDR1 and CDR2 (germline): SGHDT, YYEEEE. The CDR3 length is 14 residues. CDR3: CASSQDRNNSPLHF. In DNA form, the CDR3 reads TGTGCCAGCAGCCAAGACAGGAATAATTCACCCCTCCACTTT.

Only one count was recorded for this clone. The chain couples TRBV12-2 to TRBJ2-7; TRBD2 reflects the table's D call only, with no check against the DNA. TRBV12-2 constitutes a pseudogene. The CDR3 is made up of 15 amino acids. CDR3 bases: TGTGCAAGTCGCTTAGCCCTAGCGGGAGGGCGCGAGCAGTACTTC. The encoded protein is CASRLALAGGREQYF.

The V and J genes are TRBV6-1 and TRBJ1-2; TRBD1 is a possible D gene (5 bases). This CDR3 region has 13 residues. In germline, CDR1 is MNHNS, CDR2 SASEGT. V gave up 2 bases and J gave up 4 bases, with 8 bases separating them. CDR3 nucleotide sequence: TGTGCCAGCAGTGAAAGCAGGGTCTATGGCTACACCTTC. Encoded protein: CASSESRVYGYTF.

V and J are TRBV11-3 and TRBJ1-2; D uncertain. V was clipped by 3 bases and J by 2 bases, with 7 bases between them. Germline V CDR1 and CDR2: SGHNT, YENEEA. The CDR3 is 13 amino acids. For the CDR3, the DNA is TGTGCCAGCAGCTTCCCGGGGAACTATGGCTACACCTTC. It yields the protein CASSFPGNYGYTF.

The J gene is TRBJ2-2, the V gene TRBV7-9; the match to TRBD2 covers 7 bases. Germline V gives CDR1 SEHNR, CDR2 FQNEAQ (reference sequence). Trimming took 2 bases from V and 2 from J; bases not matched to a gene: 8. The CDR3 runs 17 residues. The CDR3 spells CASSLPSGALNTGELFF. CDR3 bases: TGTGCCAGCAGCTTACCCAGCGGGGCGCTTAACACCGGGGAGCTGTTTTTT.

This rearrangement joins TRBV5-1 to TRBJ2-2; D tentatively fits TRBD1 or TRBD2 (5 bases each). Germline CDR1 SGHRS, CDR2 YFSETQ. The CDR3 is made up of 15 amino acids. V was pared by 4 bases and J by 0 bases, with 10 bases between. The DNA of the CDR3 is TGCGCCAGCAGCCAGGGACCTTCGAACACCGGGGAGCTGTTTTTT. As protein: CASSQGPSNTGELFF.